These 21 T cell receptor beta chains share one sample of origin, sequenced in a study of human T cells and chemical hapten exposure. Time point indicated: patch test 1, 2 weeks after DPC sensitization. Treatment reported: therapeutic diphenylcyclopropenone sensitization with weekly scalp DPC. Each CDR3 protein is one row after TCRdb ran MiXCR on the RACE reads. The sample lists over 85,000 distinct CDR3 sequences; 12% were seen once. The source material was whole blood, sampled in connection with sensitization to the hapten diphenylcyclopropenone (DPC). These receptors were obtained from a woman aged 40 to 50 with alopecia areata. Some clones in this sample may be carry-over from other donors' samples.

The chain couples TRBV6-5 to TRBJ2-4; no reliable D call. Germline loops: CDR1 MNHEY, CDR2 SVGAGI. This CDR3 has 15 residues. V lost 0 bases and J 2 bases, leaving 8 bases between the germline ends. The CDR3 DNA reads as TGTGCCAGCAGTTACTCTGCGGTGACCAAAAACATTCAGTACTTC. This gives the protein CASSYSAVTKNIQYF.

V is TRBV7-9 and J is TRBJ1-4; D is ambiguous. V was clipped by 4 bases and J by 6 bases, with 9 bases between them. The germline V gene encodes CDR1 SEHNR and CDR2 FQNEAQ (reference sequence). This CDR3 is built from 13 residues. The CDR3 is CASSSYTDEKLFF. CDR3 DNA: TGTGCCAGCAGCTCTTACACGGATGAAAAACTGTTTTTT. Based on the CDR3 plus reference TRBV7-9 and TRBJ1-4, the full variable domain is DTGVSQNPRHKITKRGQNVTFRCDPISEHNRLYWYRQTLGQGPEFLTYFQNEAQLEKSRLLSDRFSAERPKGSFSTLEIQRTEQGDSAMYLCASSSYTDEKLFFGSGTQLSVL.

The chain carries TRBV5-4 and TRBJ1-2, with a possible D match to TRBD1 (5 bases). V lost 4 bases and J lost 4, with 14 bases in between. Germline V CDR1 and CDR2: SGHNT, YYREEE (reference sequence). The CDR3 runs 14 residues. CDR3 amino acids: CASSPRDGAYGYTF. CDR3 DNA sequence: TGTGCCAGCAGCCCCCGGGACGGGGCCTATGGCTACACCTTC.

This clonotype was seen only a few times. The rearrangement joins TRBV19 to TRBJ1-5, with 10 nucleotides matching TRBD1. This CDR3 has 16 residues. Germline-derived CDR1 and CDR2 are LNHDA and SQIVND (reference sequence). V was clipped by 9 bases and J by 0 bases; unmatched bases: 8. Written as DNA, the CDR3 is TGTGCCAGCTCCCGGGACAGGGGTTATAGCAATCAGCCCCAGCATTTT. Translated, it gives CASSRDRGYSNQPQHF.

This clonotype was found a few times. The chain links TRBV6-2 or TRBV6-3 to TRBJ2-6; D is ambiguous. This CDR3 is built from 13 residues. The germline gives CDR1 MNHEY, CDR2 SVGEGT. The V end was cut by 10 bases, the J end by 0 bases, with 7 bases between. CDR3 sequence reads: CATEFSGANVLTF. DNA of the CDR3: TGTGCCACCGAATTCTCTGGGGCCAACGTCCTGACTTTC.

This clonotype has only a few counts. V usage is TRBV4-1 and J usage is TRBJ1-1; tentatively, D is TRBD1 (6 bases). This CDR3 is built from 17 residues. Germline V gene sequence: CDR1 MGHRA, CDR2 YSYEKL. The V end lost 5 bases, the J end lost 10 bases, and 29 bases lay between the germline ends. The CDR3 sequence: CASSMNIQGVGTRGAFF. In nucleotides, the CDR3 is TGCGCCAGCAGCATGAATATACAGGGAGTGGGGACTCGCGGAGCTTTCTTT.

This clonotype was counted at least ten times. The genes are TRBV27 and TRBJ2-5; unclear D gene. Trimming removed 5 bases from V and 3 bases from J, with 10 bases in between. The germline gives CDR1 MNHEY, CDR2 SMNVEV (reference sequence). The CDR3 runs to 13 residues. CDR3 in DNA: TGTGCCAGCAGTAGGTCAACGGAAGAGACCCAGTACTTC. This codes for CASSRSTEETQYF.

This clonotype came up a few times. The chain's CDR3 is CASSLDSGRALQETQYF. As DNA, the CDR3 is TGTGCCAGCAGCTTAGACAGCGGGAGGGCCCTCCAAGAGACCCAGTACTTC. The V and J genes are TRBV7-2 and TRBJ2-5; 10 nucleotides line up with TRBD2. Germline CDR1 reads SGHTA; CDR2 reads FQGNSA. The CDR3 extends over 17 amino acids. The junction had 6 bases not matched to a gene; V was cut back by 1 base and J by 1 base.

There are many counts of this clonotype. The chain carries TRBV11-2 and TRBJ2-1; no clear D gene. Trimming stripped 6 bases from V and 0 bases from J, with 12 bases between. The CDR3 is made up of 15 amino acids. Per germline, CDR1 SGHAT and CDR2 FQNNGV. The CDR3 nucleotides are TGTGCCAGCAGGTCACTGTACCGCTCCTACAATGAGCAGTTCTTC. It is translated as CASRSLYRSYNEQFF.

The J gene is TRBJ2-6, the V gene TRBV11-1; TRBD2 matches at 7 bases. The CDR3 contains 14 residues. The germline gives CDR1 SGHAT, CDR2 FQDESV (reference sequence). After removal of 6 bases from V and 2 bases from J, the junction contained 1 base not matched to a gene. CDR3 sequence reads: CASSLAAGANVLTF. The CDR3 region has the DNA TGTGCCAGCAGTCTAGCGGCTGGGGCCAACGTCCTGACTTTC.

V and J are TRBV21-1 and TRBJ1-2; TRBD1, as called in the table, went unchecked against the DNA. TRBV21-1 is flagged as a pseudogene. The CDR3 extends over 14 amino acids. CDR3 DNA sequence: TGTGCCAGCTTAAACCCCCAGGATAACTATGGCTACACCTTC. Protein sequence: CASLNPQDNYGYTF.

The CDR3 sequence is CASSPTASTDTQYF. Written as DNA, the CDR3 is TGTGCCAGTAGCCCGACAGCGAGCACAGATACGCAGTATTTT. J is TRBJ2-3 and V is TRBV19; tentative D call: TRBD1 (5 bases). The CDR3 runs to 14 residues. The V and J ends lost 6 bases and 0 bases respectively, with 10 bases between them. Germline V gene sequence: CDR1 LNHDA, CDR2 SQIVND (reference sequence).

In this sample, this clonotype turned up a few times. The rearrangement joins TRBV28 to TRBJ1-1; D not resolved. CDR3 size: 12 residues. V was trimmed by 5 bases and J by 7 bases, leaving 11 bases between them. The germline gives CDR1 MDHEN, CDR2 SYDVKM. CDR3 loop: CASSLQVYEAFF. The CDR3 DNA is TGTGCCAGCAGTCTGCAGGTGTATGAAGCTTTCTTT.

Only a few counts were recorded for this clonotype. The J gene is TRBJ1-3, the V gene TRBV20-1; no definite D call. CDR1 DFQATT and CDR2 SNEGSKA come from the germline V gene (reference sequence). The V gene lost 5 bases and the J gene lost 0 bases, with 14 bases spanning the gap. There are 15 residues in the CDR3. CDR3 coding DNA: TGCAGTGCTCCCCGGACCTCTCACTCTGGAAACACCATATATTTT. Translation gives CSAPRTSHSGNTIYF.

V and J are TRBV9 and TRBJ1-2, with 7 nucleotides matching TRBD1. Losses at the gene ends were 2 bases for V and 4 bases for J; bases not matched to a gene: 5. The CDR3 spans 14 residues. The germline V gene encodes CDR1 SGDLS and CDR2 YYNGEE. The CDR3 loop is CASSVNRGSYGYTF. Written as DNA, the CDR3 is TGTGCCAGCAGCGTCAACAGGGGATCCTATGGCTACACCTTC.

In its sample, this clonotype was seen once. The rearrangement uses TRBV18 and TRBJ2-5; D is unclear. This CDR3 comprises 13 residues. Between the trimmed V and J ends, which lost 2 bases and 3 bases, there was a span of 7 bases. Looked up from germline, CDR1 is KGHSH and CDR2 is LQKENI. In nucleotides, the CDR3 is TGTGCCAGCTCACCAAATGAGGAAGAGACCCAGTACTTC. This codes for CASSPNEEETQYF.

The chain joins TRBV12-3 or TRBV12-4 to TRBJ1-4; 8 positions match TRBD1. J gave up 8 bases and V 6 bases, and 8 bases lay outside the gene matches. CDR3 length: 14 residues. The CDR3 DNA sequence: TGTGCCAGCAGAAGTGACAGGGGAGGAGAAAAACTGTTTTTT. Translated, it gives CASRSDRGGEKLFF.

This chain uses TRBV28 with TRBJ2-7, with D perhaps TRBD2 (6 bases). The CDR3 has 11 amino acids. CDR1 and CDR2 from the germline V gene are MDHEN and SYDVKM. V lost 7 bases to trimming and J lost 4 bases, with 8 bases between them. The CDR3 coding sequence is TGTGCCAGCACTAGCGAGTACGAGCAGTACTTC. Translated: CASTSEYEQYF.

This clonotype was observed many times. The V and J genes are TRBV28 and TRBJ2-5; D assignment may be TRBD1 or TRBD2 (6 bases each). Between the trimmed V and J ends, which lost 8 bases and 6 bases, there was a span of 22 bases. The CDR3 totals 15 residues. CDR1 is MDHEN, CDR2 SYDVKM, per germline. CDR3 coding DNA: TGTGCCAGCGAGGAAGGGGGGCCCGTTAGAAAGACCCAGTACTTC. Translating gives CASEEGGPVRKTQYF.

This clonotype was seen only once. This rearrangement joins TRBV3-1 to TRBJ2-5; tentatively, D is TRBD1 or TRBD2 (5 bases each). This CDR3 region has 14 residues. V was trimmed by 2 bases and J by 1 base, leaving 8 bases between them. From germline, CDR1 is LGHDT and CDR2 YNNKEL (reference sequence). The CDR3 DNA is TGTGCCAGCAGCCAATGGGACCGCCAAGAGACCCAGTACTTC. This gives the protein CASSQWDRQETQYF.

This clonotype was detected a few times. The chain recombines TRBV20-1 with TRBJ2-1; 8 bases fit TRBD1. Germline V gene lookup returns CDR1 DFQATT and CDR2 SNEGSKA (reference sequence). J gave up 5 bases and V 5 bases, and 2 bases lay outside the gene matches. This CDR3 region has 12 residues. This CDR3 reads CSAGQGHNEQFF. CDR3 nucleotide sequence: TGCAGTGCTGGACAGGGTCACAATGAGCAGTTCTTC.